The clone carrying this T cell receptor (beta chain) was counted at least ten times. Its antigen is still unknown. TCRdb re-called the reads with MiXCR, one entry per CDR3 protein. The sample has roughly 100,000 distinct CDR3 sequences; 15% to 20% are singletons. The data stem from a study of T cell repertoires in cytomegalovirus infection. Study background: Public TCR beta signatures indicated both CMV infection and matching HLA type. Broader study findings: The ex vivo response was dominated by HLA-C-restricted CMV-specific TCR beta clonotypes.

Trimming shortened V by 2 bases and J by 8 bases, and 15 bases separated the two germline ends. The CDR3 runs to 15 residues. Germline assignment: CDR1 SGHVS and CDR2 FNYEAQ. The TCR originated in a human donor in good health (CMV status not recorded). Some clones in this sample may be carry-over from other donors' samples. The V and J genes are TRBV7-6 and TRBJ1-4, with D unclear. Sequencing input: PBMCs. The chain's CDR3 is CASSLITTGSEKLFF. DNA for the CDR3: TGTGCCAGCAGCTTAATCACCACCGGGAGCGAAAAACTGTTTTTT.